This T cell receptor (beta chain) was identified during a study of beta chain features in type 1 diabetes. This clone has just a few counts. Antigen unknown. TCRB transcripts that were expressed got sequenced, as all of the isolated RNA had been reverse transcribed. Profiled with immunoSEQ multiplex PCR; TCRdb holds only in-frame clones, not every one. Of 20,000 to 25,000 clones detected, roughly two thirds appear once; the ten largest clones hold about 2.2%. Study-level points and caveats: There were fewer insertions and more deletions at the VDJ junctions of type 1 diabetes patients.

The V gene's germline CDR1 is LNHDA and CDR2 SQIVND (reference sequence). This CDR3 spans 15 amino acids. The ends lost 4 bases at V and 5 bases at J; junction bases unmatched: 11. Specimen: Tregs from blood. The TCR originated in a woman in her thirties or forties in good health. The chain links TRBV19 to TRBJ2-7; 7 bases fit TRBD2. The CDR3 nucleotides read TGTGCCAGTAGTACCCAGCGGGGACCCTGGGACGAGCAGTACTTC. Translated, it gives CASSTQRGPWDEQYF. Drawing the rest from reference TRBV19 and TRBJ2-7, the complete variable domain is DGGITQSPKYLFRKEGQNVTLSCEQNLNHDAMYWYRQDPGQGLRLIYYSQIVNDFQKGDIAEGYSVSREKKESFPLTVTSAQKNPTAFYLCASSTQRGPWDEQYFGPGTRLTVT.